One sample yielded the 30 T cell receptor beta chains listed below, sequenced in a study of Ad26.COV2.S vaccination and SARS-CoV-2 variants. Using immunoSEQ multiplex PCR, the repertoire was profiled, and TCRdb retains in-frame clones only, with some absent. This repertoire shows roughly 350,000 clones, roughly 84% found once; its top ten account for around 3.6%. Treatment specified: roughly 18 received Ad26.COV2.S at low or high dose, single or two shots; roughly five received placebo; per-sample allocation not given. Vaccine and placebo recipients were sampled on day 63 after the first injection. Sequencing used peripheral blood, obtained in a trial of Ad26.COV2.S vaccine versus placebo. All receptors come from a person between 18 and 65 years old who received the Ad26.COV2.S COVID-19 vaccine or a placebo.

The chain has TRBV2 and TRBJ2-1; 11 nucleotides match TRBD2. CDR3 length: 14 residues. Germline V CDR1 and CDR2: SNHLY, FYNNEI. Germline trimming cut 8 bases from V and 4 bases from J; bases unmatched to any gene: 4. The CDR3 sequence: CASEGLAVYNEQFF. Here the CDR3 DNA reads TGTGCCAGCGAGGGACTAGCGGTATACAATGAGCAGTTCTTC.

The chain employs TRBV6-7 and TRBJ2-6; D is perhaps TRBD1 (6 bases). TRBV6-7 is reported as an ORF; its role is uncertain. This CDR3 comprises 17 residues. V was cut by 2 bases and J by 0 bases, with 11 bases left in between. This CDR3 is CASSYRGHRSGANVLTF. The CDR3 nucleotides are TGTGCCAGCAGTTACCGGGGACACCGCTCTGGGGCCAACGTCCTGACTTTC.

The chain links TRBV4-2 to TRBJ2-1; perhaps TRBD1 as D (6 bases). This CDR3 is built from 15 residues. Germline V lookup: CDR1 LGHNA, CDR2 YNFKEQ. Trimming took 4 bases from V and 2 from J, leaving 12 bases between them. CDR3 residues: CASSPTGSPYNEQFF. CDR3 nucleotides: TGTGCCAGCAGCCCTACAGGGAGCCCCTACAATGAGCAGTTCTTC.

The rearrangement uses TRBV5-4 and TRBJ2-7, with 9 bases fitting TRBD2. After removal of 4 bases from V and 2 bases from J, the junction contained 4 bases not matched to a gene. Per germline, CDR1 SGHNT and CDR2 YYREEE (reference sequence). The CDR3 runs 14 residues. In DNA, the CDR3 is TGTGCCAGCAGCATTAGCGGGGGCCCCTACGAGCAGTACTTC. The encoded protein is CASSISGGPYEQYF.

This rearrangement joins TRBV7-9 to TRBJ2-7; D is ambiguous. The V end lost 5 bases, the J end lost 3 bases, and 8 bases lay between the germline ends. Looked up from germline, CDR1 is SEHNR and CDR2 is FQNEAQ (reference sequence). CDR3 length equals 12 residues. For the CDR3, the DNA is TGTGCCAGCAGCGGTGTGATCTACGAGCAGTACTTC. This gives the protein CASSGVIYEQYF. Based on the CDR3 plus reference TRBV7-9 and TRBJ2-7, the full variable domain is DTGVSQNPRHKITKRGQNVTFRCDPISEHNRLYWYRQTLGQGPEFLTYFQNEAQLEKSRLLSDRFSAERPKGSFSTLEIQRTEQGDSAMYLCASSGVIYEQYFGPGTRLTVT.

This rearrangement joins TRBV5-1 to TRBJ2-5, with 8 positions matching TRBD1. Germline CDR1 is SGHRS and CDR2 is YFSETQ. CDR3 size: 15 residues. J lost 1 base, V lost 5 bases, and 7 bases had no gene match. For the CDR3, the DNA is TGCGCCAGCAGGCAACCCGACAGGGGCCAAGAGACCCAGTACTTC. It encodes CASRQPDRGQETQYF.

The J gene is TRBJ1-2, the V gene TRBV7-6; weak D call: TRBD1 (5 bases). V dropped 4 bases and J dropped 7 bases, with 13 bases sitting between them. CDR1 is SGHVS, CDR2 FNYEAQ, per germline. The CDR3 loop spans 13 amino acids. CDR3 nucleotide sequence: TGTGCCAGCAGCTCCACAGGCCCCTCTGGCTACACCTTC. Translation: CASSSTGPSGYTF.

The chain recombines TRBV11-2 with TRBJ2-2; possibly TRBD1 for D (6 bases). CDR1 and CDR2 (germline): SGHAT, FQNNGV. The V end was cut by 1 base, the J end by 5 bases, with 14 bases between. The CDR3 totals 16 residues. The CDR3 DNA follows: TGTGCCAGCAGCTTAGGTTGGGGTACAGGGACCGGGGAGCTGTTTTTT. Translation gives CASSLGWGTGTGELFF.

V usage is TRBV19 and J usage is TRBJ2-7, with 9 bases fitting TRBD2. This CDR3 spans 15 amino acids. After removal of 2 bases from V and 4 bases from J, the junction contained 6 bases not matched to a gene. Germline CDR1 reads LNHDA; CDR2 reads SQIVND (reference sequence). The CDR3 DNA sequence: TGTGCCAGTAGTATAAGCGCTAGCGGGGTGTACGAGCAGTACTTC. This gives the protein CASSISASGVYEQYF.

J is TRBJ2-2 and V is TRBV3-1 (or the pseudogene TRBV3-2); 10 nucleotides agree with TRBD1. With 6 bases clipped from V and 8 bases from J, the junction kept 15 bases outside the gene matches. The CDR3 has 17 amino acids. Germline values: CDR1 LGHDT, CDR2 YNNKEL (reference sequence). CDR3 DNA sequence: TGTGCCAGCAGAGGGACAGGGGTTTATAGGGTCGAAGGGGAGCTGTTTTTT. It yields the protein CASRGTGVYRVEGELFF.

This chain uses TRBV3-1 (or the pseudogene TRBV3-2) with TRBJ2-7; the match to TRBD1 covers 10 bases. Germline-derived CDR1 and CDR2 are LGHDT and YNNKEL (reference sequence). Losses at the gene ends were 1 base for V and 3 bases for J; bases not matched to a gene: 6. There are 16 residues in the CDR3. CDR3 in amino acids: CASSQGPGTGDYEQYF. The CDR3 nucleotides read TGTGCCAGCAGCCAAGGTCCGGGGACAGGGGACTACGAGCAGTACTTC.

CDR3 in DNA: TGTGCCAGTACCCGGACAGGGGGGAATGGCTACACCTTC. It translates to CASTRTGGNGYTF. The chain employs TRBV19 and TRBJ1-2; 10 nucleotides agree with TRBD1. V lost 7 bases to trimming and J lost 6 bases; unmatched junction nucleotides: 5. Germline V lookup: CDR1 LNHDA, CDR2 SQIVND (reference sequence). This CDR3 has 13 amino acids.

This chain's CDR3 is CASRPWDPTGELFF. CDR3 sequence (DNA): TGTGCCAGCAGACCGTGGGATCCCACCGGGGAGCTGTTTTTT. V and J are TRBV5-4 and TRBJ2-2; D gene uncertain. With 5 bases removed from V and 4 bases from J, the gap between germline ends came to 12 bases. The CDR3 consists of 14 residues. CDR1 is SGHNT and CDR2 is YYREEE in the germline V gene (reference sequence). The full variable domain, in which reference TRBV5-4 and TRBJ2-2 provide the parts outside the CDR3, is ETGVTQSPTHLIKTRGQQVTLRCSSQSGHNTVSWYQQALGQGPQFIFQYYREEENGRGNFPPRFSGLQFPNYSSELNVNALELDDSALYLCASRPWDPTGELFFGEGSRLTVL.

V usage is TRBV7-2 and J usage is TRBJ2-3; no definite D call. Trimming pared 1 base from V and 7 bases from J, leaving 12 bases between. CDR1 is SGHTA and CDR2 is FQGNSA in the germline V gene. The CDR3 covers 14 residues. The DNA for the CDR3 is TGTGCCAGCAGCTTAGACAGACTCGACCATACGCAGTATTTT. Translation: CASSLDRLDHTQYF. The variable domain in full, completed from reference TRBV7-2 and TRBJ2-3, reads GAGVSQSPSNKVTEKGKDVELRCDPISGHTALYWYRQSLGQGLEFLIYFQGNSAPDKSGLPSDRFSAERTGGSVSTLTIQRTQQEDSAVYLCASSLDRLDHTQYFGPGTRLTVL.

The CDR3 loop is CASSDRSHRASGNTIYF. The CDR3 bases are TGTGCCAGCAGTGATCGAAGTCACAGGGCCTCTGGAAACACCATATATTTT. The chain uses TRBV6-1 and TRBJ1-3; a weak D match, TRBD1 (6 bases). The germline V gene has CDR1 MNHNS and CDR2 SASEGT. V lost 3 bases and J 0 bases, leaving 15 bases between the germline ends. This CDR3 contains 17 residues.

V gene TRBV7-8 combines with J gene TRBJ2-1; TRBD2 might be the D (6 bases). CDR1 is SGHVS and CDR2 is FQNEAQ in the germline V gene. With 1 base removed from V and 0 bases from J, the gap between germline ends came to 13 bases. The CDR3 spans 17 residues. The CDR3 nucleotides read TGTGCCAGCAGCTTAGAGGAGTGGGGGGTCTCCTACAATGAGCAGTTCTTC. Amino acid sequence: CASSLEEWGVSYNEQFF.

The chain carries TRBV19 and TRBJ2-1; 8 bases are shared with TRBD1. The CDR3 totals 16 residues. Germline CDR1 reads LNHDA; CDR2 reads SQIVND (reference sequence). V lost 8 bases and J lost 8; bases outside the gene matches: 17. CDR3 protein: CASVDRVSPNMDEQFF. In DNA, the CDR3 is TGTGCCAGTGTGGACAGGGTGAGTCCAAACATGGATGAGCAGTTCTTC.

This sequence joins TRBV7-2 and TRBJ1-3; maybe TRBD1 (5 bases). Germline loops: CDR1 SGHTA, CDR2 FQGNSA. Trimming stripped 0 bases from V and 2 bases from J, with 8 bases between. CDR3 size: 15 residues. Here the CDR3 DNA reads TGTGCCAGCAGCTTAGCGATAGGGGCTGGAAACACCATATATTTT. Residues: CASSLAIGAGNTIYF.

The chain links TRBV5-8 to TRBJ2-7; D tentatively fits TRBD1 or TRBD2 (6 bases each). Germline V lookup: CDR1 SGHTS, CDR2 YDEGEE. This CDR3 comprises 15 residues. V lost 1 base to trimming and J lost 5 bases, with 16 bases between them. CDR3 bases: TGTGCCAGCAGCTTGTGGGGGCGGGGTTTCGACGAGCAGTACTTC. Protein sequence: CASSLWGRGFDEQYF. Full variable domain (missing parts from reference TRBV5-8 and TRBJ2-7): EAGVTQSPTHLIKTRGQQATLRCSPISGHTSVYWYQQALGLGLQFLLWYDEGEERNRGNFPPRFSGRQFPNYSSELNVNALELEDSALYLCASSLWGRGFDEQYFGPGTRLTVT.

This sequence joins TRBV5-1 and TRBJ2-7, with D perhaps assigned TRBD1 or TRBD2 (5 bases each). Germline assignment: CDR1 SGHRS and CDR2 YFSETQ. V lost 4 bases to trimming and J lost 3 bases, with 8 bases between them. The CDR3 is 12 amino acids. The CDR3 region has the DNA TGCGCCAGCAGCCGAGGGGTCTACGAGCAGTACTTC. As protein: CASSRGVYEQYF.

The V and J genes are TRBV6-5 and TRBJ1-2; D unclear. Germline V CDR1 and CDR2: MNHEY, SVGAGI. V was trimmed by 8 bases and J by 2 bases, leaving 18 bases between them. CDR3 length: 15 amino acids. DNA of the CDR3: TGTGCCAGCTTCATGGGATACATAATCAACTATGGCTACACCTTC. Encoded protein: CASFMGYIINYGYTF.

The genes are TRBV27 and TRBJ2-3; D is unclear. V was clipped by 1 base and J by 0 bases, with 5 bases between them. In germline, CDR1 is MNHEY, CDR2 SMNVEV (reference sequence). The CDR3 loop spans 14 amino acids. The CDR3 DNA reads TGTGCCAGCAGTTTATTCCAGAGCACAGATACGCAGTATTTT. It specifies CASSLFQSTDTQYF.

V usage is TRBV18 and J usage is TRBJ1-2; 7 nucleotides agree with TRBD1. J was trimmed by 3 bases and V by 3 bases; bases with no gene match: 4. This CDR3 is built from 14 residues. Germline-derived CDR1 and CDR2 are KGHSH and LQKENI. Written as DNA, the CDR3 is TGTGCCAGCTCACCCACCGGGACAGACTATGGCTACACCTTC. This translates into CASSPTGTDYGYTF.

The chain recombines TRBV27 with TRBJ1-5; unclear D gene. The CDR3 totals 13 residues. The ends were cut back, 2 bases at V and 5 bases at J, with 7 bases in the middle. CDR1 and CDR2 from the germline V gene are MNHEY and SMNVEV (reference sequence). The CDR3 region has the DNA TGTGCCAGCAGTTTAACGGCCGATCAGCCCCAGCATTTT. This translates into CASSLTADQPQHF.

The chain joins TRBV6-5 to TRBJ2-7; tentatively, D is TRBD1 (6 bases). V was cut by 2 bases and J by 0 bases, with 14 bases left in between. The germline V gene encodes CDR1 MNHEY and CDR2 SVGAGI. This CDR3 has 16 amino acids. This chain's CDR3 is CASSYLTGQRSYEQYF. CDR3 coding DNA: TGTGCCAGCAGTTACCTGACAGGTCAACGCTCCTACGAGCAGTACTTC.

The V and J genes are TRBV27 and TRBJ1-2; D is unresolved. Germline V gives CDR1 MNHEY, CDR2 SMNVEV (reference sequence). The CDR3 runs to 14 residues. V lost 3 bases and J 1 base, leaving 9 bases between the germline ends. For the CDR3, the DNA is TGTGCCAGCAGTTTGGTCCCGGGTAACTATGGCTACACCTTC. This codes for CASSLVPGNYGYTF.

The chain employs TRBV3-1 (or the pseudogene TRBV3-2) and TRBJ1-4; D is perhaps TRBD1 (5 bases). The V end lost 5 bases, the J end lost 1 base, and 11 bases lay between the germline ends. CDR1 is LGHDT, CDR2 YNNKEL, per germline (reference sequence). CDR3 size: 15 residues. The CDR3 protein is CASSFSGGTNEKLFF. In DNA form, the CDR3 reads TGTGCCAGCAGCTTCTCGGGGGGAACTAATGAAAAACTGTTTTTT.

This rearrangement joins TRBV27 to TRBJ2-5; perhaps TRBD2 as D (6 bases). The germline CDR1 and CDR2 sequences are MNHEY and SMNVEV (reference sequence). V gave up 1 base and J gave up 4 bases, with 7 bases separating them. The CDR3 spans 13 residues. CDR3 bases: TGTGCCAGCAGTTTATGGCGGGGAGAGACCCAGTACTTC. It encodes CASSLWRGETQYF.

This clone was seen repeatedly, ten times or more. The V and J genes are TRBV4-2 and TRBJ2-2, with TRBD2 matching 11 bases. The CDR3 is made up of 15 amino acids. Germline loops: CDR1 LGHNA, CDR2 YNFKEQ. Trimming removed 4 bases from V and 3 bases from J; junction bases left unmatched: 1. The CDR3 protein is CASSPLAGDTGELFF. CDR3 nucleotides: TGTGCCAGCAGCCCACTAGCGGGGGACACCGGGGAGCTGTTTTTT.

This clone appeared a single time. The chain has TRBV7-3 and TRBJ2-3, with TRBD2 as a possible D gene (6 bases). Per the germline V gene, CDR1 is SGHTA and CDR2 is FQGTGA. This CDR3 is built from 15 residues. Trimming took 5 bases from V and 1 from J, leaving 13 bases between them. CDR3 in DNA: TGTGCCAGCAGCGCCGGGACTGTCCGCACAGATACGCAGTATTTT. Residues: CASSAGTVRTDTQYF.